The 5 T cell receptor beta chains in this list originate from one sample, sequenced in a study of blood T cells in healthy people across ages. A second PCR, run for about 6 to 11 cycles, used a sample-barcoded 5' primer plus a J-beta primer mix. TCRdb passed the 5' RACE reads through MiXCR, listing each CDR3 protein once. The sample consists of around 1,500,000 distinct CDR3 sequences, 25% to 30% of them appearing once. Sequenced material: blood. The origin of the receptors is a woman aged 30 to 39 in good health.

This clonotype appeared a few times. The chain recombines TRBV20-1 with TRBJ1-2; TRBD1 aligns across 11 bases. Germline values: CDR1 DFQATT, CDR2 SNEGSKA (reference sequence). CDR3 size: 14 residues. Trimming took 3 bases from V and 8 from J; bases not matched to a gene: 8. The chain's CDR3 is CSARGDRGMGGYTF. The CDR3 region has the DNA TGCAGTGCTAGGGGGGACAGGGGGATGGGAGGCTACACCTTC.

The table lists this clonotype with many counts. The V call is TRBV20-1, the J call TRBJ2-1; no definite D call. With 5 bases removed from V and 5 bases from J, the gap between germline ends came to 7 bases. The CDR3 totals 11 residues. Germline lookup yields CDR1 DFQATT and CDR2 SNEGSKA (reference sequence). The CDR3, as DNA: TGCAGTGCTTTCCGGGACAATGAGCAGTTCTTC. Translated: CSAFRDNEQFF.

The J gene is TRBJ2-7, the V gene TRBV21-1; the table assigns TRBD1, which was not confirmed against the DNA. TRBV21-1 is a listed pseudogene. CDR3 length: 14 residues. In DNA, the CDR3 is TGTGCCAGCAAGGGGCCAGAGAAGGGCTACGTGCAGTACTTC. Protein product: CASKGPEKGYVQYF.

This clonotype was detected a few times. The chain uses TRBV7-9 and TRBJ2-7, with D possibly TRBD1 on 5 matching bases. This CDR3 has 15 residues. Germline V gene sequence: CDR1 SEHNR, CDR2 FQNEAQ (reference sequence). V was shortened by 1 base and J by 5 bases, with 15 bases between the two germline ends. CDR3 in amino acids: CASSLDGVLGDEQYF. DNA for the CDR3: TGTGCCAGCAGCTTAGATGGGGTTTTAGGGGACGAGCAGTACTTC.

CDR3 sequence: CSAHNRGTNEKLFF. CDR3 sequence (DNA): TGCAGTGCACACAACCGGGGCACTAATGAAAAACTGTTTTTT. The V and J genes are TRBV20-1 and TRBJ1-4; possibly TRBD1 for D (5 bases). The CDR3 is 14 residues long. Trimming removed 6 bases from V and 2 bases from J, with 13 bases in between. Germline assignment: CDR1 DFQATT and CDR2 SNEGSKA (reference sequence).